Below, 5 T cell receptor beta chains from the same sample are listed, as sequenced in a study of cytomegalovirus exposure and HLA in healthy donors. Assay: immunoSEQ multiplex PCR; the TCRdb copy retains only in-frame clones and omits some. Among about 110,000 clones listed, around 85% were seen once. The sequenced sample was PBMCs. These receptors were collected from a woman under 30 in good health and CMV-seronegative.

The CDR3 bases are TGTGCCAGCACCGTAGCGGGGGGGGAACACCAAGAGACCCAGTACTTC. This sequence encodes CASTVAGGEHQETQYF. The chain combines TRBV13 with TRBJ2-5; TRBD2 agrees at 11 bases. The CDR3 is 16 residues long. J gave up 0 bases and V 7 bases, and 7 bases lay outside the gene matches. The V gene's germline CDR1 is PRHDT and CDR2 FYEKMQ (reference sequence).

J is TRBJ2-7 and V is TRBV5-4, with 9 bases aligning to TRBD1. The V gene's germline CDR1 is SGHNT and CDR2 YYREEE (reference sequence). J was trimmed by 3 bases and V by 0 bases; bases with no gene match: 4. This CDR3 spans 15 amino acids. The CDR3 loop reads CASSLDWTGDYEQYF. DNA of the CDR3: TGTGCCAGCAGCTTGGATTGGACAGGGGACTACGAGCAGTACTTC.

The chain uses TRBV4-1 and TRBJ2-3; D possibly corresponds to TRBD1 (5 bases). The CDR3 extends over 14 amino acids. Germline CDR1 reads MGHRA; CDR2 reads YSYEKL. V lost 4 bases and J lost 4, with 12 bases in between. The CDR3 nucleotides are TGCGCCAGCAGCCTGGACAAGGTAGCAGATACGCAGTATTTT. Its protein product is CASSLDKVADTQYF.

V usage is TRBV6-1 and J usage is TRBJ1-2; D not certain. CDR1 and CDR2 from the germline V gene are MNHNS and SASEGT. The V gene lost 8 bases and the J gene lost 0 bases, with 10 bases spanning the gap. The CDR3 has 13 residues. The DNA of the CDR3 is TGTGCCAGCTCCCTGGGAGCTAACTATGGCTACACCTTC. The encoded protein is CASSLGANYGYTF.

The chain employs TRBV6-5 and TRBJ1-2; D ambiguous. Germline V lookup: CDR1 MNHEY, CDR2 SVGAGI. V shed 5 bases and J shed 4 bases, with 14 bases lying between them. The CDR3 is 14 residues long. The CDR3 here is CASSRRGGSYGYTF. As DNA, the CDR3 is TGTGCCAGCAGTCGACGGGGAGGCAGCTATGGCTACACCTTC.